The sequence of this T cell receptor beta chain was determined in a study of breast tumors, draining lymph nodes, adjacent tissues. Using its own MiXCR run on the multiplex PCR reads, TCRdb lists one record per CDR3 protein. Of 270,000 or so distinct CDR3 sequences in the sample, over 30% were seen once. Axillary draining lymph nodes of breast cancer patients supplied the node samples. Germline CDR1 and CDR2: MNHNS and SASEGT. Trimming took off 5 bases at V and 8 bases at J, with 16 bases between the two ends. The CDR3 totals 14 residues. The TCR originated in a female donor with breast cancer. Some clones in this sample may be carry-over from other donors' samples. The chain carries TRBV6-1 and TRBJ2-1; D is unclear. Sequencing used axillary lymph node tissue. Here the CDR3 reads CASSNPRSGDEQFF. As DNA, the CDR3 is TGTGCCAGCAGTAATCCCAGATCCGGCGATGAGCAGTTCTTC.